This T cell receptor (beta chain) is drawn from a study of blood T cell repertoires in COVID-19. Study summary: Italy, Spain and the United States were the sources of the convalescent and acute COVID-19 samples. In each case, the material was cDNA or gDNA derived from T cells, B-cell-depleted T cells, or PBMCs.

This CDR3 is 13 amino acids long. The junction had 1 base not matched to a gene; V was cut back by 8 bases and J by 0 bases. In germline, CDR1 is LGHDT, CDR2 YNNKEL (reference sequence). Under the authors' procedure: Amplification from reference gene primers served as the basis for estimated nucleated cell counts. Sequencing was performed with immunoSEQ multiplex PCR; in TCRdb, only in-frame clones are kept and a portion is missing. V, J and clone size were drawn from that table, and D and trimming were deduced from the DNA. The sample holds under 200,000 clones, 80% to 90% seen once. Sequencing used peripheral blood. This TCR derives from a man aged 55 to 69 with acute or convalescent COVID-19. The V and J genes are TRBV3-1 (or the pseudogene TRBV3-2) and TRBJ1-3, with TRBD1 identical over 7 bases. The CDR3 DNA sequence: TGTGCCAGCGGACAGGCCTCTGGAAACACCATATATTTT. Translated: CASGQASGNTIYF.